This T cell receptor beta chain was sequenced during a study of CD8+CD57+ T cells in acquired aplastic anemia. About the research overall: Sorting CD4+ and CD8+ cells gave DNA averaging around 3 ug. Study results and limitations: Patients and healthy controls showed no significant CD8+ Simpson's diversity difference.

The CDR3 contains 14 residues. Germline loops: CDR1 SGHNT, CDR2 YYREEE (reference sequence). The junction had 7 bases not matched to a gene; V was cut back by 4 bases and J by 8 bases. Genomic DNA templated the TCR beta VDJ and CDR3 profiling. Using its own MiXCR run on the reads, TCRdb lists one record per CDR3 protein. The repertoire has 95,000 to 150,000 distinct CDR3 sequences, 40% of them found once; the top ten carry 2% to 3%. Notes on this clonotype: The antigen is not known.

In patients chosen for sequencing, flow cytometry had shown CD8+CD57+ cell expansion. Each of the patients presented with severe acquired aplastic anemia. The blood sampling took place in patients who had so far received no therapy. Specimen: sorted CD4+, CD8+, or CD8+CD57+ T cells (not recorded which) from PBMCs. The receptor's source is a human donor with aplastic anemia. The chain joins TRBV5-4 to TRBJ1-4; 8 nucleotides align to TRBD1. CDR3 sequence: CASSATGEGEKLFF. The CDR3 region has the DNA TGTGCCAGCAGCGCGACAGGGGAGGGGGAAAAACTGTTTTTT.